This TCR beta chain is from a study of CD8+ T cells in alopecia areata. Treatment defined: oral pan-JAK inhibitor, 5-10 mg twice daily. The CDR3 sequence is 16 residues long. V lost 4 bases and J lost 2; bases outside the gene matches: 8. Germline lookup yields CDR1 LGHNA and CDR2 YSLEER. Sequencing relied on a cDNA template that was reverse transcribed from extracted RNA. Profiling relied on immunoSEQ multiplex PCR, and the TCRdb table lists in-frame clones only, not all of them. In the table there are 200,000 or so clones, roughly 50% of which are singletons. The receptor was isolated from a human donor with alopecia areata. This chain joins TRBV4-3 and TRBJ1-1; TRBD1 matches at 9 bases. This specimen consisted of CD4+ T cells sorted from blood, obtained at week 24, from a patient treated with tofacitinib. CDR3 sequence: CASSPHGTGLNTEAFF. Here the CDR3 DNA reads TGCGCCAGCAGCCCGCACGGGACAGGGCTTAACACTGAAGCTTTCTTT.